This TCR beta chain appears in the sequencing data of a study of T cell responses to AZD1222 COVID-19 vaccine. The overall study: Pooled in the analysis were second doses at about 4 or about 12 weeks. Study results and caveats: Donor demographics were predominantly white British with a female majority; clonal diversity may be underestimated. Of the AZD1222 recipients, only six or seven were seropositive at baseline. Spike was spanned by vaccine-associated CD4 TCRs, which were dominant at 160-218 and 743-854.

About this clone: What it binds is unknown.

The CDR3 is 13 amino acids. The ends were cut back, 1 base at V and 6 bases at J, with 9 bases in the middle. Germline CDR1 is LGHNA and CDR2 is YSLEER. Some clones are missing from TCRdb's copy, which holds only in-frame ones; the method was immunoSEQ multiplex PCR. Counted here are about 68,000 clones, roughly 86% occurring once; the ten biggest clones make up 7.8%. The material was peripheral blood, obtained on day 0 of AZD1222 vaccination. The sequence was obtained from an adult in good health. The rearrangement joins TRBV4-3 to TRBJ1-1; D is unresolved. The CDR3 nucleotides are TGCGCCAGCAGCCAAGGGAGGCAGGCTGAAGCTTTCTTT. The encoded protein is CASSQGRQAEAFF.